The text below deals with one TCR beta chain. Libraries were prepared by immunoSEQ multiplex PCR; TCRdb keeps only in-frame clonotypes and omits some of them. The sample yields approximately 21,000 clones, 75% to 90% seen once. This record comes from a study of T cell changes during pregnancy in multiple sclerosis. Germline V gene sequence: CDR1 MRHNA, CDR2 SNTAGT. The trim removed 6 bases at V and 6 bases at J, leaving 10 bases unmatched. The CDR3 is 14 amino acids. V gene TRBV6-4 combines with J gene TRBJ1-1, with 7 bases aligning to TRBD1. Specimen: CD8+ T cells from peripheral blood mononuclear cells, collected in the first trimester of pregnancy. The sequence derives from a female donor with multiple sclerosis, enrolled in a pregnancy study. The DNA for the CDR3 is TGTGCCAGCAGAAGACAGGGACACACTTCTGAAGCTTTCTTT. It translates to CASRRQGHTSEAFF.